This T cell receptor (beta chain) was sequenced during a study of blood T cell repertoires in COVID-19. Turning to the study itself: Samples of COVID-19 (acute and convalescent) were obtained from the United States, Italy and Spain.

Trimming cost V 3 bases and J 4 bases; bases outside gene matches: 2. CDR1 is SGHTA and CDR2 is FQGTGA in the germline V gene. The CDR3 is 15 residues long. In this sample, this clone turned up a few times. Original processing methods: Scientists estimated how many nucleated cells there were by amplifying reference gene primers. Sequencing was performed with immunoSEQ multiplex PCR; in TCRdb, only in-frame clones are kept and a portion is missing. V, J and clone size are taken as reported in that table, and D and trimming were inferred from the DNA itself. Here the sample spans 230,000 or so clones, 65% to 85% being singletons.

The chain has TRBV7-3 and TRBJ2-7; 14 nucleotides line up with TRBD2. The sequenced sample was peripheral blood. The origin of this receptor is a man in his forties or fifties with active or convalescent COVID-19. CDR3 bases: TGTGCCAGCAGCTTGACTAGCGGGGGGGCTTACGAGCAGTACTTC. Protein: CASSLTSGGAYEQYF.